These 22 T cell receptor beta chains share one sample of origin, sequenced in a study of blood T cell repertoires in COVID-19. TCRdb's table, derived via immunoSEQ multiplex PCR, lists solely in-frame clones and lacks some. Of 200,000 or so clones listed, 70% to 90% are singletons. Material for sequencing was peripheral blood. The receptors shown here come from a man in his forties or fifties who had recovered from COVID-19.

The CDR3 bases are TGTGCCAGTAGCGACCCCGGGACAGGGGGCGGACAGCCCCAGCATTTT. This sequence encodes CASSDPGTGGGQPQHF. The chain links TRBV19 to TRBJ1-5, with 12 bases lining up with TRBD1. Unmatched junction bases numbered 10, after V lost 6 bases and J lost 7 bases. CDR3 length: 16 residues. The germline gives CDR1 LNHDA, CDR2 SQIVND (reference sequence).

The J gene is TRBJ1-1, the V gene TRBV15, with TRBD1 matching 7 bases. This CDR3 is 15 amino acids long. Trimming at V came to 3 bases and at J to 11 bases, leaving 15 bases not matched to a gene. CDR1 LNHNV and CDR2 YYDKDF come from the germline V gene (reference sequence). CDR3 DNA sequence: TGTGCCACCAGCAGCCCAAGTACGGGACAGATGGGGGCTTTCTTT. This sequence encodes CATSSPSTGQMGAFF.

CDR3 sequence reads: CASRISGTANTGELFF. CDR3 in DNA: TGTGCCAGTAGAATCTCCGGGACAGCGAACACCGGGGAGCTGTTTTTT. The chain couples TRBV19 to TRBJ2-2; 7 bases match TRBD1. With 6 bases clipped from V and 0 bases from J, the junction kept 7 bases outside the gene matches. There are 16 residues in the CDR3. Germline-derived CDR1 and CDR2 are LNHDA and SQIVND (reference sequence).

The V call is TRBV5-4, the J call TRBJ1-1; TRBD1 is a possible D gene (5 bases). Germline CDR1 and CDR2: SGHNT and YYREEE (reference sequence). The germline V and J ends were trimmed by 7 bases and 0 bases, with 16 bases remaining between them. This CDR3 is built from 15 residues. This CDR3 is CASRWGGDMNTEAFF. CDR3 coding DNA: TGTGCCAGCCGTTGGGGCGGCGACATGAACACTGAAGCTTTCTTT.

This rearrangement joins TRBV19 to TRBJ2-5; D possibly matches TRBD1 or TRBD2 (5 bases each). Germline lookup yields CDR1 LNHDA and CDR2 SQIVND (reference sequence). This CDR3 contains 17 residues. Trimming took 5 bases from V and 2 from J, leaving 21 bases between them. The CDR3 protein is CASSLGTGGRVQETQYF. DNA of the CDR3: TGTGCCAGTAGTCTAGGGACCGGAGGAAGGGTACAAGAGACCCAGTACTTC.

This clone was recorded a few times. This chain uses TRBV14 with TRBJ2-1; TRBD2 agrees at 7 bases. Germline V gene data show CDR1 as SGHDN and CDR2 as FVKESK. Trimming took 7 bases from V and 0 from J; bases not matched to a gene: 15. CDR3 length: 18 amino acids. The CDR3 DNA is TGTGCCAGCATCAACATTAGCGGGCCGGCGAGCTCCTACAATGAGCAGTTCTTC. Translation gives CASINISGPASSYNEQFF.

This clone came up a few times. The chain couples TRBV10-2 to TRBJ1-2; unclear D gene. CDR1 is WSHSY and CDR2 is SAAADI in the germline V gene. The CDR3 has 14 residues. V was shortened by 5 bases and J by 0 bases, with 10 bases between the two germline ends. As DNA, the CDR3 is TGCGCCAGCAGTCTGTCGCCAGCTAACTATGGCTACACCTTC. It translates to CASSLSPANYGYTF.

The chain employs TRBV30 and TRBJ2-5; D is perhaps TRBD2 (7 bases). V was shortened by 1 base and J by 2 bases, with 11 bases between the two germline ends. CDR1 is GTSNPN and CDR2 is SVGIG in the germline V gene (reference sequence). The CDR3 extends over 14 amino acids. CDR3 sequence (DNA): TGTGCCTGGAGTGGGGGGGGCCATCAAGAGACCCAGTACTTC. Translation: CAWSGGGHQETQYF.

The V gene is TRBV5-4, the J gene TRBJ2-3; 7 bases align to TRBD1. After removal of 0 bases from V and 2 bases from J, the junction contained 9 bases not matched to a gene. The CDR3 loop spans 17 amino acids. Looked up from germline, CDR1 is SGHNT and CDR2 is YYREEE (reference sequence). CDR3 coding DNA: TGTGCCAGCAGCTTGGCGACCGGGACAGTTGACACAGATACGCAGTATTTT. This gives the protein CASSLATGTVDTDTQYF.

The chain uses TRBV9 and TRBJ2-7; 11 nucleotides align to TRBD2. V lost 4 bases and J lost 5; bases outside the gene matches: 8. The CDR3 totals 15 residues. CDR1 is SGDLS, CDR2 YYNGEE, per germline. CDR3 region: CASSLNSGRAHEQYF. CDR3 DNA: TGTGCCAGCAGCCTTAATAGCGGGAGGGCCCACGAGCAGTACTTC. The whole variable domain, filled in from reference TRBV9 and TRBJ2-7, reads DSGVTQTPKHLITATGQRVTLRCSPRSGDLSVYWYQQSLDQGLQFLIQYYNGEERAKGNILERFSAQQFPDLHSELNLSSLELGDSALYFCASSLNSGRAHEQYFGPGTRLTVT.

This chain links TRBV30 with TRBJ2-5; 7 bases agree with TRBD2. CDR3 length equals 18 residues. The germline gives CDR1 GTSNPN, CDR2 SVGIG (reference sequence). The ends lost 2 bases at V and 5 bases at J; junction bases unmatched: 20. CDR3 in DNA: TGTGCCTGGAGTCGAGGGACGGGTGCGGGAGTCTATGAGGAGACCCAGTACTTC. Translating gives CAWSRGTGAGVYEETQYF.

V usage is TRBV28 and J usage is TRBJ1-5; a possible D gene is TRBD1 (6 bases). Germline V CDR1 and CDR2: MDHEN, SYDVKM. The CDR3 extends over 15 amino acids. V lost 7 bases and J 1 base, leaving 14 bases between the germline ends. CDR3 residues: CASTPGGASNQPQHF. The CDR3 bases are TGTGCCAGCACCCCGGGGGGGGCGAGCAATCAGCCCCAGCATTTT.

This clone has only a few counts. The chain uses TRBV5-1 and TRBJ2-3, with a tentative D call TRBD2 (6 bases). Trimming removed 6 bases from V and 2 bases from J, with 13 bases in between. The CDR3 is 14 residues long. The germline V gene encodes CDR1 SGHRS and CDR2 YFSETQ. In DNA, the CDR3 is TGCGCCAGCAACCGGGACTCACTCACAGATACGCAGTATTTT. Its protein product is CASNRDSLTDTQYF.

This clone was seen only a few times. The chain links TRBV27 to TRBJ1-5; no reliable D call. The V gene's germline CDR1 is MNHEY and CDR2 SMNVEV (reference sequence). The CDR3 totals 12 residues. V shed 6 bases and J shed 9 bases, with 12 bases lying between them. The DNA for the CDR3 is TGTGCCAGCAGAAATAGCAATTCGCCCCAGCATTTT. Its translation is CASRNSNSPQHF.

This rearrangement joins TRBV18 to TRBJ1-4; 9 nucleotides line up with TRBD1. The germline V gene encodes CDR1 KGHSH and CDR2 LQKENI. This CDR3 comprises 14 residues. J was trimmed by 11 bases and V by 4 bases; bases with no gene match: 8. Here the CDR3 reads CASSRDRENSKLFF. CDR3 coding DNA: TGTGCCAGCTCACGGGACAGGGAAAATTCCAAACTGTTTTTT. Supplemented by reference TRBV18 and TRBJ1-4, the full variable domain reads NAGVMQNPRHLVRRRGQEARLRCSPMKGHSHVYWYRQLPEEGLKFMVYLQKENIIDESGMPKERFSAEFPKEGPSILRIQQVVRGDSAAYFCASSRDRENSKLFFGSGTQLSVL.

The chain carries TRBV28 and TRBJ1-2, with 7 bases lining up with TRBD1. The CDR3 loop spans 14 amino acids. In germline, CDR1 is MDHEN, CDR2 SYDVKM. The V gene end was trimmed by 3 bases and the J gene end by 8 bases; junction bases not matched to a gene: 9. CDR3 bases: TGTGCCAGCAGTTTGACAGGGAGCTACGGGGGCTACACCTTC. Translated, it gives CASSLTGSYGGYTF.

The rearrangement links TRBV5-1 to TRBJ2-7, with 8 nucleotides matching TRBD1. V trimming: 3 bases; J trimming: 6 bases; junction bases outside the gene matches: 11. Germline CDR1 and CDR2: SGHRS and YFSETQ. CDR3 length equals 15 residues. The CDR3 is CASSSSTGEPSEQYF. CDR3 bases: TGCGCCAGCAGCTCCTCGACAGGGGAACCTAGCGAGCAGTACTTC.

V is TRBV18 and J is TRBJ1-6; D gene uncertain. This CDR3 spans 16 amino acids. V lost 3 bases, J lost 0 bases, and 9 bases lay in between. Germline values: CDR1 KGHSH, CDR2 LQKENI. For the CDR3, the DNA is TGTGCCAGCTCACCCCCACCGGGCTCCTATAATTCACCCCTCCACTTT. Its protein product is CASSPPPGSYNSPLHF.

This chain uses TRBV28 with TRBJ2-7, with TRBD1 matching over 9 bases. CDR3 length: 16 residues. With 5 bases clipped from V and 7 bases from J, the junction kept 15 bases outside the gene matches. Germline CDR1 reads MDHEN; CDR2 reads SYDVKM. The CDR3 loop is CASSPPLRTGGQEQYF. CDR3 nucleotide sequence: TGTGCCAGCAGTCCGCCCCTGAGAACAGGGGGCCAGGAGCAGTACTTC.

The chain couples TRBV7-9 to TRBJ2-7; a weak D match, TRBD2 (6 bases). The CDR3 spans 12 residues. The germline V gene has CDR1 SEHNR and CDR2 FQNEAQ (reference sequence). Trimming removed 5 bases at V and 4 bases at J, with 9 bases between. The chain's CDR3 is CASSPGGYEQYF. Here the CDR3 DNA reads TGTGCCAGCAGCCCCGGGGGTTACGAGCAGTACTTC.

The rearrangement links TRBV5-8 to TRBJ1-6; D unresolved. CDR3 length: 13 residues. The germline V gene has CDR1 SGHTS and CDR2 YDEGEE. Trimming shortened V by 2 bases and J by 10 bases, and 10 bases separated the two germline ends. The CDR3 protein is CASSFYGGSPLHF. In DNA form, the CDR3 reads TGTGCCAGCAGCTTTTACGGCGGGTCACCCCTCCACTTT.

The chain employs TRBV24-1 and TRBJ2-1, with 13 positions matching TRBD2. CDR3 length: 17 residues. Per germline, CDR1 KGHDR and CDR2 SFDVKD. V lost 4 bases and J lost 8; bases outside the gene matches: 10. CDR3 sequence: CATSDRGGTSGMDEQFF. CDR3 bases: TGTGCCACCAGTGACCGCGGCGGGACTAGCGGGATGGATGAGCAGTTCTTC.